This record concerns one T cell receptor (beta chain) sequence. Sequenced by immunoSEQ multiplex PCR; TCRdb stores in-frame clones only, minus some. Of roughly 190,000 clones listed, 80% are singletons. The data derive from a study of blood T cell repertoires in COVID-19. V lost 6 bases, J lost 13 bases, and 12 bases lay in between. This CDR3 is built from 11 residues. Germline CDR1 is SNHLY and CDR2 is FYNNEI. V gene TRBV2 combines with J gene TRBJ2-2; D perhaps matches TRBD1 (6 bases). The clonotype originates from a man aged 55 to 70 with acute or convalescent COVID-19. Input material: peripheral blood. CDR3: CASSYQQGLFF. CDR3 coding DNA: TGTGCCAGCAGCTATCAACAGGGGCTGTTTTTT.